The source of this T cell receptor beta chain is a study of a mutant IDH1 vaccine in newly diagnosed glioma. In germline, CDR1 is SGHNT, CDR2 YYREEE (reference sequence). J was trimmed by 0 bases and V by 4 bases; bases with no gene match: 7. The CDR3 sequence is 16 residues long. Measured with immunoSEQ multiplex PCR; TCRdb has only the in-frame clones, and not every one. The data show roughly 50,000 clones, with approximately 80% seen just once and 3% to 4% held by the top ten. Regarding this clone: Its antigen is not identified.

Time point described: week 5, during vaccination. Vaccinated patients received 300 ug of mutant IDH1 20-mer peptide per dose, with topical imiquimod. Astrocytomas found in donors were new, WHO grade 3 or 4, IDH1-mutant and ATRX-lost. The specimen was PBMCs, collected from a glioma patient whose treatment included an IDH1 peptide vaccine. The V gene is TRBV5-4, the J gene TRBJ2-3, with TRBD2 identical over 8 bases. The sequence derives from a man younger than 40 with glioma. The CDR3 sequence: CASSRDGGASTDTQYF. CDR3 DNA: TGTGCCAGCAGCCGGGACGGGGGGGCTAGCACAGATACGCAGTATTTT.